This TCR beta chain comes out of a study of blood T cell repertoires in COVID-19. Study details: T cells, B-cell-depleted T cells, or PBMCs supplied cDNA or gDNA.

Authors' processing steps: Amplification from reference gene primers served as the basis for estimated nucleated cell counts. Repertoires were generated with immunoSEQ multiplex PCR, while TCRdb's copy carries only in-frame clones and drops some. That table furnishes V, J and clone size, whereas the DNA furnished D and trimming. The data contain under 300,000 clones, approximately 80% of them singletons. The sequence was obtained from an elderly woman with active or convalescent COVID-19. Sequencing was done on a sample of peripheral blood.

The CDR3 nucleotides are TGTGCCAGCAGTCCTCTTGGACTAGCGATTACATCCTACGAGCAGTACTTC. Residues: CASSPLGLAITSYEQYF. The V and J genes are TRBV28 and TRBJ2-7; TRBD2 agrees at 9 bases. The germline V gene has CDR1 MDHEN and CDR2 SYDVKM. There are 17 residues in the CDR3. The junction had 12 bases not matched to a gene; V was cut back by 5 bases and J by 1 base.